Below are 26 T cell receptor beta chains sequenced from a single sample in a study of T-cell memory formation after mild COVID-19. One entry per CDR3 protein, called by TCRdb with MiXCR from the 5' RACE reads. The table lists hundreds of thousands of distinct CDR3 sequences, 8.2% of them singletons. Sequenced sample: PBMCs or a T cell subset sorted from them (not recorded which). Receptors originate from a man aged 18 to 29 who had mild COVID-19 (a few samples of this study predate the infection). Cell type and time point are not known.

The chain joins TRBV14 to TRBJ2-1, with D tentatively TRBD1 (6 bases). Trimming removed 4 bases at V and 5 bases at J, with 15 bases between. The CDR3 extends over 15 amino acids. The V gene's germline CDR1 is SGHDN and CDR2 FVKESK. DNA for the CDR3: TGTGCCAGCAGCCGGAGTGGACAGCTTAACAATGAGCAGTTCTTC. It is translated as CASSRSGQLNNEQFF.

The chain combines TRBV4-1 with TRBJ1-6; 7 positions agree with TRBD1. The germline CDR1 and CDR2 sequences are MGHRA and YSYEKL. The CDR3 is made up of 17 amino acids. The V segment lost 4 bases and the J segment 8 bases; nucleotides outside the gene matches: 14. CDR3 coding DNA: TGCGCCAGCAGCCGGAGGGACAGCAAGGAGACCTATTCACCCCTCCACTTT. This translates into CASSRRDSKETYSPLHF.

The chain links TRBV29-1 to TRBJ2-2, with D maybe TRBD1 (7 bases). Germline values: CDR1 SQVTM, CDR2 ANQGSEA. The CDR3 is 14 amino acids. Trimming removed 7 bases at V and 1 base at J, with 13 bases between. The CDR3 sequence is CSANQGGNTGELFF. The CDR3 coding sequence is TGCAGCGCAAACCAGGGGGGGAACACCGGGGAGCTGTTTTTT.

In DNA form, the CDR3 reads TGCGCCAGCAGCCTTTTCCCCCCACAGGGCCTATCCTACGAGCAGTACTTC. It yields the protein CASSLFPPQGLSYEQYF. The rearrangement uses TRBV4-1 and TRBJ2-7, with TRBD1 as a possible D gene (6 bases). The CDR3 loop spans 17 amino acids. The V gene's germline CDR1 is MGHRA and CDR2 YSYEKL. V was trimmed by 4 bases and J by 1 base, leaving 20 bases between them.

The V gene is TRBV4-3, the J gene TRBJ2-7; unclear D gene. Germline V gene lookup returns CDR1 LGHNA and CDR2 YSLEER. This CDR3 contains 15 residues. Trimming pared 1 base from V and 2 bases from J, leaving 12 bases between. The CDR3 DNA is TGCGCCAGCAGCCAAGGTTTGGGTCCCACCTACGAGCAGTACTTC. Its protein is CASSQGLGPTYEQYF.

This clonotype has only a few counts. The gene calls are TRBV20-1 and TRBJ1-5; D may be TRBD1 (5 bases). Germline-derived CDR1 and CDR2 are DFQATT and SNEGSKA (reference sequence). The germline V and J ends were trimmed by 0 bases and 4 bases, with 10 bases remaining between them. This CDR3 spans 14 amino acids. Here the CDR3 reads CSARDGRENQPQHF. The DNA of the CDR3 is TGCAGTGCTAGAGATGGCAGGGAGAATCAGCCCCAGCATTTT.

The CDR3 is CASSFKLTGGYTF. DNA of the CDR3: TGTGCCAGCAGCTTCAAGTTGACTGGTGGCTACACCTTC. The chain employs TRBV7-2 and TRBJ1-2, with no clear D. The CDR3 has 13 amino acids. The V gene's germline CDR1 is SGHTA and CDR2 FQGNSA. V lost 3 bases and J 7 bases, leaving 12 bases between the germline ends. The full variable domain, with the rest looked up from reference TRBV7-2 and TRBJ1-2, is GAGVSQSPSNKVTEKGKDVELRCDPISGHTALYWYRQSLGQGLEFLIYFQGNSAPDKSGLPSDRFSAERTGGSVSTLTIQRTQQEDSAVYLCASSFKLTGGYTFGSGTRLTVV.

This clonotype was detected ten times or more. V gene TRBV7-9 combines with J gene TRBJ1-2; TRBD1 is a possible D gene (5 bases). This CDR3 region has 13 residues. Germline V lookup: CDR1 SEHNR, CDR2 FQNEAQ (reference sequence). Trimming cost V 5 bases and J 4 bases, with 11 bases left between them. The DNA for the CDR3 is TGTGCCAGCAGCCCCCAGGGAGGCTATGGCTACACCTTC. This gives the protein CASSPQGGYGYTF. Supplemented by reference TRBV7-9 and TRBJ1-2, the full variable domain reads DTGVSQNPRHKITKRGQNVTFRCDPISEHNRLYWYRQTLGQGPEFLTYFQNEAQLEKSRLLSDRFSAERPKGSFSTLEIQRTEQGDSAMYLCASSPQGGYGYTFGSGTRLTVV.

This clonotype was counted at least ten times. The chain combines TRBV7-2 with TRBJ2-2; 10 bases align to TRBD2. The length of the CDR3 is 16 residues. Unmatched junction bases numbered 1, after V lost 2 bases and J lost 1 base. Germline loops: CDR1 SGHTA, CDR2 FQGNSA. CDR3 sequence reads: CASSLLAGVNTGELFF. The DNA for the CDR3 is TGTGCCAGCAGCTTACTAGCGGGGGTGAACACCGGGGAGCTGTTTTTT.

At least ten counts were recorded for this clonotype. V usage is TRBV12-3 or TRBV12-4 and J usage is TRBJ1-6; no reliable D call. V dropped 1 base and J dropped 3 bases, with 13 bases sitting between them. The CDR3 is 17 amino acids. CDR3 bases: TGTGCCAGCAGTTTAGGCTGGGATGGGCTCTATAATTCACCCCTCCACTTT. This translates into CASSLGWDGLYNSPLHF.

The CDR3 DNA follows: TGTGCCAGCAGCTCAGTCTGGGGATACGAGCAGTACTTC. Residues: CASSSVWGYEQYF. The rearrangement links TRBV7-2 to TRBJ2-7; D gene unclear. The ends were cut back, 4 bases at V and 4 bases at J, with 11 bases in the middle. The CDR3 spans 13 residues. Germline V CDR1 and CDR2: SGHTA, FQGNSA. The variable domain in full, completed from reference TRBV7-2 and TRBJ2-7, reads GAGVSQSPSNKVTEKGKDVELRCDPISGHTALYWYRQSLGQGLEFLIYFQGNSAPDKSGLPSDRFSAERTGGSVSTLTIQRTQQEDSAVYLCASSSVWGYEQYFGPGTRLTVT.

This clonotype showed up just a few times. DNA of the CDR3: TGCGCCAGCAGCCAGGACAGGGGGTCCACAGATACGCAGTATTTT. Translated: CASSQDRGSTDTQYF. The V and J genes are TRBV5-1 and TRBJ2-3; 10 positions agree with TRBD1. This CDR3 is built from 15 residues. The V segment lost 4 bases and the J segment 2 bases; nucleotides outside the gene matches: 4. Germline CDR1 reads SGHRS; CDR2 reads YFSETQ.

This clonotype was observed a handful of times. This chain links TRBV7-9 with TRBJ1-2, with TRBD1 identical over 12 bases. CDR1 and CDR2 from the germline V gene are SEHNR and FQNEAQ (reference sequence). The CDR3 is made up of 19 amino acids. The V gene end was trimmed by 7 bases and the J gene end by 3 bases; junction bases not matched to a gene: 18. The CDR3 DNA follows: TGTGCCAGCACCGATGACCCCGGGGACAGGGGGCGCCCGTACTATGGCTACACCTTC. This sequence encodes CASTDDPGDRGRPYYGYTF.

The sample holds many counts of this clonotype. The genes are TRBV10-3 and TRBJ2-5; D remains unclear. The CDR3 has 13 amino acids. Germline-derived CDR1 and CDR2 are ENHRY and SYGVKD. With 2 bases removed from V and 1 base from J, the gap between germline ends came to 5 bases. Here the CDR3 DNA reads TGTGCCATCAGTGAGCCCCTCCAAGAGACCCAGTACTTC. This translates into CAISEPLQETQYF.

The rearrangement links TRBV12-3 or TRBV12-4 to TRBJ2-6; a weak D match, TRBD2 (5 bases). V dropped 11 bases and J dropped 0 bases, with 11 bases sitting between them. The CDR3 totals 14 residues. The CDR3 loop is CAVTGFSGANVLTF. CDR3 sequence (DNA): TGTGCCGTTACGGGATTCTCTGGGGCCAACGTCCTGACTTTC.

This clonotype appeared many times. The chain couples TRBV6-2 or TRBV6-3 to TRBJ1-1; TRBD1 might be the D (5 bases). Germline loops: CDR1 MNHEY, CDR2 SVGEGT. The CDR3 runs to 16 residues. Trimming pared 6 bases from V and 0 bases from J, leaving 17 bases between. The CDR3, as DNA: TGTGCCAGCAGCTTGGGGCGGGGGGGAGTGAACACTGAAGCTTTCTTT. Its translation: CASSLGRGGVNTEAFF.

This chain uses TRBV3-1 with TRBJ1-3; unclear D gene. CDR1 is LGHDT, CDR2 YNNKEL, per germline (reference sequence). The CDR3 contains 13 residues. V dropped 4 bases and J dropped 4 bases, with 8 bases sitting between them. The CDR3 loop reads CASSRAVGNTIYF. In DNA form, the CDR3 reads TGTGCCAGCAGCCGGGCGGTCGGAAACACCATATATTTT.

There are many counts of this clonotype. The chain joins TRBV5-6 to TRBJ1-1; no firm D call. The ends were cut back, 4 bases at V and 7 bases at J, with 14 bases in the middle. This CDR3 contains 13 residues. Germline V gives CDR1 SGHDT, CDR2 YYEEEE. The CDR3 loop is CASSRGGIHEAFF. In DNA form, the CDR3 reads TGTGCCAGCAGCCGAGGAGGGATTCATGAAGCTTTCTTT.

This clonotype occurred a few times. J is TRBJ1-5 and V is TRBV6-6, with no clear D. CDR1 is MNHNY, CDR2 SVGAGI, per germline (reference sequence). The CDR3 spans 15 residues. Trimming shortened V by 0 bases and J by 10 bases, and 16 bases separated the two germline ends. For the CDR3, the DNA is TGTGCCAGCAGTTACTCAGGCGGGAGATGGGGACCCCAGCATTTT. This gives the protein CASSYSGGRWGPQHF.

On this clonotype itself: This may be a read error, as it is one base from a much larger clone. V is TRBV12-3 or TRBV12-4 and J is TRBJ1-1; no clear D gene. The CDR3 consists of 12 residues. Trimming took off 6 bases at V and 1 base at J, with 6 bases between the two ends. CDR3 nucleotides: TGTGCCAGCAGCGGGTGGAACACTGAAGCTTTCTTT. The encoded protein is CASSGWNTEAFF.

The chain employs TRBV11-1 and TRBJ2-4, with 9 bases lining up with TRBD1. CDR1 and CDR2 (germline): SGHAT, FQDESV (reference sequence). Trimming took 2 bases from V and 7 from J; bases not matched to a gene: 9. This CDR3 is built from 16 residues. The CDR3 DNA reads TGTGCCAGCAGCTTAATGCGCCGGGGGACAGGGAACATTCAGTACTTC. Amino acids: CASSLMRRGTGNIQYF.

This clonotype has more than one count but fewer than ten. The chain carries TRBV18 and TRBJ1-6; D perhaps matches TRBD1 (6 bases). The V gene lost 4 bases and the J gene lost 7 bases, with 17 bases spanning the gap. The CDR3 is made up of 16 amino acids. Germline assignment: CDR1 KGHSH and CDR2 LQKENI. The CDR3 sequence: CASSRSEGQGNSPLHF. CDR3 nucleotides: TGTGCCAGCTCACGATCGGAGGGGCAGGGGAATTCACCCCTCCACTTT.

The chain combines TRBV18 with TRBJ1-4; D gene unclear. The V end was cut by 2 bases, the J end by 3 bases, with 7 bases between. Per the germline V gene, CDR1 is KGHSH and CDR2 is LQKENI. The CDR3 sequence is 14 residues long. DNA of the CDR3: TGTGCCAGCTCACCAACCGAACCTAATGAAAAACTGTTTTTT. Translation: CASSPTEPNEKLFF.

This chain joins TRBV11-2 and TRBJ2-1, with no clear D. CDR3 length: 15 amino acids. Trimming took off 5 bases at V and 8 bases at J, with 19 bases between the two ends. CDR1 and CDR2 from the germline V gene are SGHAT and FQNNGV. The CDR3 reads CASSRWGGPGDEQFF. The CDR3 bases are TGTGCCAGCAGCCGGTGGGGTGGACCTGGGGATGAGCAGTTCTTC.

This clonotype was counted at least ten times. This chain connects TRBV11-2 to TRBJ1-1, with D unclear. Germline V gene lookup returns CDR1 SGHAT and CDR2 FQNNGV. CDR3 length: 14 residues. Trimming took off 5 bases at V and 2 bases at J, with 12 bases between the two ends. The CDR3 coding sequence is TGTGCCAGCAGCCCCCGTGTTGGAAACACTGAAGCTTTCTTT. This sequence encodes CASSPRVGNTEAFF.

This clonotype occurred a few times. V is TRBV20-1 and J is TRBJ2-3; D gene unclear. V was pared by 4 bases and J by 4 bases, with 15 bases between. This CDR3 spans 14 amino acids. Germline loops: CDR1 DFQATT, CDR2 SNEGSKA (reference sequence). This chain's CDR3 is CSATPSRLADTQYF. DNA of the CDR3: TGCAGTGCTACCCCATCCCGTCTAGCAGATACGCAGTATTTT.